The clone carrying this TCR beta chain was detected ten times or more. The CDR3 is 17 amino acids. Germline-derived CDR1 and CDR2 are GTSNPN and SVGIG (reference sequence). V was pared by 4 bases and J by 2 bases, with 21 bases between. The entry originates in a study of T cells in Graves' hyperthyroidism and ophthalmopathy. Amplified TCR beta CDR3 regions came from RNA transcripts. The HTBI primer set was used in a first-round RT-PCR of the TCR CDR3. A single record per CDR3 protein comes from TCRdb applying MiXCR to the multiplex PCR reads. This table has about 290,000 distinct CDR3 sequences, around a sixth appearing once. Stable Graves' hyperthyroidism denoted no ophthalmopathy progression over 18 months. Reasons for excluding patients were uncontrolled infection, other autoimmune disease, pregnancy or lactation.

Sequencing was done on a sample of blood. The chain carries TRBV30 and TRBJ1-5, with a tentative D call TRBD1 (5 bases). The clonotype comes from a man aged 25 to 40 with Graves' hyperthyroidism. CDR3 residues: CAWMGQGLGGGNQPQHF. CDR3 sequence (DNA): TGTGCCTGGATGGGGCAGGGCCTGGGTGGGGGCAATCAGCCCCAGCATTTT.